This TCR beta chain was recovered during a study of CD8 T cells in ankylosing spondylitis (dated by TCRdb to about 2017). For the wider study: The study profiled T cell receptor beta repertoires in healthy donors and ankylosing spondylitis patients to find disease-linked TCR variants. The full study cohort was made up of 25 ankylosing spondylitis patients and about a hundred healthy donors. Samples of peripheral blood were taken, and for ankylosing spondylitis patients, synovial fluid was collected as well.

This clonotype was seen a few times. No cognate antigen has been identified for it. The sample holds no much larger clone one base away, and base qualities are not on file. General study outcomes and caveats: The disease-linked clones had a CD8+ phenotype and were found at relatively low frequencies in peripheral blood. Some of the motif variants had been reported before in the synovial fluid and blood of reactive arthritis patients, a finding that suggests common disease-initiation mechanisms. Blood from ankylosing spondylitis patients appeared to be characterized by a TCR beta motif made up of about 8 highly homologous amino acid variants. According to the report, matched synovial fluid samples from ankylosing spondylitis patients were significantly enriched for the disease-linked clones.

Sequencing relied on an Illumina HiSeq 2500. TCR beta libraries were prepared by quantitative 5'-RACE with molecular barcodes. As for the authors' bioinformatics: To identify disease-linked TCR variants, a new computational method was used, one built on a probabilistic model of VDJ rearrangement. The raw public reads went through TCRdb reprocessing: fastp at Q25, MiXCR clone calling, in-frame beta chains kept. Entries that share a CDR3 protein sequence are merged under the most common genes and DNA. The V and J calls, along with clone size, are taken from TCRdb and not from the paper's own processing. In this sample the table shows about 480,000 distinct CDR3 sequences, roughly 17% of which occur a single time. Clones ranked in the top ten supply approximately 1% of the sample. The CDR3, from cysteine to phenylalanine, totals 15 residues. Of all the DNA, just the CDR3 is kept, 45 bases in frame from base 1. Sequences MNHEY (CDR1) and SVGAGI (CDR2) are obtained from the germline V gene. For this chain, trimming is 4 bases at the V end and 4 bases at the J end, and the number of junction bases without a gene match is 5.

This receptor was taken from a male donor with ankylosing spondylitis. The V gene is TRBV6-5 and the J gene is TRBJ1-5, with TRBD1 identical over 9 junction bases. Sequencing was carried out using blood, either unsorted or a sorted T cell fraction (not recorded which). The nucleotide sequence is TGTGCCAGCAGTTCGGGACAGGGCCGTAATCAGCCCCAGCATTTT. Its translation reads: CASSSGQGRNQPQHF.